The clone carrying this T cell receptor beta chain has at least ten counts. The antigen remains undetermined. The entry originates in a study of CD8 T cells in ankylosing spondylitis. Study findings and constraints: There was a TCR beta motif, made of fewer than 10 highly homologous variants, that appeared characteristic of ankylosing spondylitis blood.

This CDR3 is built from 15 residues. Per germline, CDR1 DFQATT and CDR2 SNEGSKA (reference sequence). The V segment lost 2 bases and the J segment 4 bases; nucleotides outside the gene matches: 9. Libraries of TCR beta came from quantitative 5'-RACE with molecular barcodes. In TCRdb, the 5' RACE reads were re-called with MiXCR into one record per CDR3 protein. This sample carries 250,000 to 400,000 distinct CDR3 sequences, 9.5% to 13% of them seen once, and the ten largest clones take roughly 9.2%. The clonotype was recovered from a female donor with ankylosing spondylitis or in good health (not recorded which). The chain employs TRBV20-1 and TRBJ2-7; 9 bases fit TRBD2. The sample was blood, either unsorted or a sorted T cell fraction (not recorded which). The CDR3 DNA follows: TGCAGTGCTAGACAAGCAAGCGGGAGGCTATACGAGCAGTACTTC. Residues: CSARQASGRLYEQYF.